The present T cell receptor (beta chain) was sequenced within a study of blood T cell repertoires in COVID-19. Whole-study context: Some COVID-19 samples were acute and others convalescent; all came from the United States, Italy and Spain.

Trimming removed 0 bases from V and 10 bases from J; junction bases left unmatched: 7. This CDR3 comprises 15 residues. The V gene's germline CDR1 is MNHEY and CDR2 SVGAGI. Sequenced by immunoSEQ multiplex PCR; TCRdb stores in-frame clones only, minus some. The sample lists fewer than 90,000 clones, 80% occurring once. The TCR originated in a woman of 80 years or more with acute or convalescent COVID-19. This sequence joins TRBV6-5 and TRBJ1-4, with 8 bases that match TRBD1. Sequencing was performed on peripheral blood. The CDR3 loop reads CASSYSGQVTTKLFF. CDR3 in DNA: TGTGCCAGCAGTTACTCGGGACAGGTCACCACAAAACTGTTTTTT.